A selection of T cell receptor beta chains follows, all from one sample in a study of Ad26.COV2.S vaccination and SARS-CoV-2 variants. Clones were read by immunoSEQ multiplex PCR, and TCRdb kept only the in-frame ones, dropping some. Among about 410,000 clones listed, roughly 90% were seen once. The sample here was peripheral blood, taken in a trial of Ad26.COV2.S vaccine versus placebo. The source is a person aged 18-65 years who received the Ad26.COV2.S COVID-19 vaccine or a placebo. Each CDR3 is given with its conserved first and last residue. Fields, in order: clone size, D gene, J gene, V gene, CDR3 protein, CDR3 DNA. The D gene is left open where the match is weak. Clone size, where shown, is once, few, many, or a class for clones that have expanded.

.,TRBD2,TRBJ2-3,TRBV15,CATNRGVSTDTQYF,TGTGCCACCAACCGGGGGGTTAGCACAGATACGCAGTATTTT
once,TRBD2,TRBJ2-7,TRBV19,CASRPLAGAYEQYF,TGTGCCAGTAGACCTCTAGCGGGCGCTTACGAGCAGTACTTC
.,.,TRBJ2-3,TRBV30,CAWSVQHTDTQYF,TGTGCCTGGAGTGTGCAGCACACAGATACGCAGTATTTT
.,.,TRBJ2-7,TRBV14,CASSQAYEQYF,TGTGCCAGCAGCCAAGCATACGAGCAGTACTTC
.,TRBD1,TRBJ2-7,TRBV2,CASSELGQGAHEQYF,TGTGCCAGCAGTGAATTGGGACAGGGGGCCCACGAGCAGTACTTC
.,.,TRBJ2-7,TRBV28,CASSLPGVGEQYF,TGTGCCAGCAGTTTACCCGGGGTGGGCGAGCAGTACTTC
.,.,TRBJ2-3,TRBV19,CASRLAISTDTQYF,TGTGCCAGTAGACTAGCAATTAGCACAGATACGCAGTATTTT
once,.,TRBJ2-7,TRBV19,CASRGPYSYEQYF,TGTGCCAGTAGGGGACCTTACTCCTACGAGCAGTACTTC
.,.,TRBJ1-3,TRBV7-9,CASSLVASGNTIYF,TGTGCCAGCAGCTTAGTCGCCTCTGGAAACACCATATATTTT
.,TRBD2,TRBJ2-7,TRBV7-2,CASSLTTSGVYEQYF,TGTGCCAGCAGCTTGACCACTAGCGGGGTCTACGAGCAGTACTTC
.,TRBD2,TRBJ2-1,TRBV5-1,CASSFSGGAVNEQFF,TGCGCCAGCAGCTTTAGCGGGGGGGCCGTTAATGAGCAGTTCTTC
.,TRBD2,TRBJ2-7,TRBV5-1,CASSRGLAGATSYEQYF,TGCGCCAGCAGCCGGGGACTAGCGGGGGCAACCTCCTACGAGCAGTACTTC
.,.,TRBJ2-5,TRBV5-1,CASSLRSRETQYF,TGCGCCAGCAGCTTACGGTCCCGGGAGACCCAGTACTTC
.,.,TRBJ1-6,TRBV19,CASNPSHTPLHF,TGTGCCAGTAACCCGTCCCATACACCCCTCCACTTT
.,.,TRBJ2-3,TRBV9,CASSLTTDTQYF,TGTGCCAGCAGCTTAACCACAGATACGCAGTATTTT
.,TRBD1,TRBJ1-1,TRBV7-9,CASSLGGQGNTEAFF,TGTGCCAGCAGCTTAGGAGGACAGGGGAACACTGAAGCTTTCTTT
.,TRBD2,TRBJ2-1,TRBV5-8,CASSLEIIGLVGYNEQFF,TGTGCCAGCAGCTTGGAGATCATCGGACTAGTGGGTTACAATGAGCAGTTCTTC
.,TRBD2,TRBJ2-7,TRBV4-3,CASSPLAGDSYEQYF,TGCGCCAGCAGCCCCCTAGCGGGGGACTCCTACGAGCAGTACTTC
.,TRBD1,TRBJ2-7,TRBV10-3,CAIRGQGSYEQYF,TGTGCCATCAGGGGACAGGGCTCCTACGAGCAGTACTTC
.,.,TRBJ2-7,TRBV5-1,CASSLLPAYEQYF,TGCGCCAGCAGCCTGCTCCCGGCCTACGAGCAGTACTTC
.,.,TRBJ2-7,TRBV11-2,CASRPTARSYEQYF,TGTGCCAGCAGACCCACGGCCAGGTCGTACGAGCAGTACTTC
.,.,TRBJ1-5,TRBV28,CASRGGNQPQHF,TGTGCCAGTAGAGGGGGCAATCAGCCCCAGCATTTT
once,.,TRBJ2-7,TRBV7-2,CASSLNVYEQYF,TGTGCCAGCAGCTTAAACGTCTACGAGCAGTACTTC
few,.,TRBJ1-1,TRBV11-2,CASSLDPGNTEAFF,TGTGCCAGCAGCTTAGATCCGGGGAACACTGAAGCTTTCTTT
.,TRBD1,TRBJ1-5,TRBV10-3,CAISVGGSHQPQHF,TGTGCCATCAGTGTAGGGGGCAGTCATCAGCCCCAGCATTTT
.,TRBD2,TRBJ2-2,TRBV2,CASRPGGTSHTGELFF,TGTGCCAGCAGGCCAGGGGGGACTAGCCACACCGGGGAGCTGTTTTTT
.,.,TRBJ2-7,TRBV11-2,CASSYQGEPPTDEQYF,TGTGCCAGCAGCTATCAGGGAGAACCACCTACGGACGAGCAGTACTTC
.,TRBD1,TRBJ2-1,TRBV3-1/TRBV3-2,CASRQGTGRDNEQFF,TGTGCCAGCAGACAAGGGACAGGCCGAGACAATGAGCAGTTCTTC